Presented here are 13 T cell receptor beta chains from one specimen sequenced in a study of vaccination and CD4 T cells after COVID-19. The Oncomine TCR Beta short-read assay sequenced DNA from cultured CD4+ T cells. From the PCR reads, TCRdb called clonotypes with MiXCR, one entry per CDR3 protein. The sample lists around 15,000 distinct CDR3 sequences; around a third were seen once. Treatment reported: approximately nine-day PBMC culture with coronavirus spike peptide pools or control peptides (ViraFEST assay). What these receptors recognize is not known. Here the sequenced sample was CD4+ T cells from blood, cultured in vitro, taken before SARS-CoV-2 vaccination. The receptors shown here come from a human donor who received a COVID-19 vaccine.

The V call is TRBV28, the J call TRBJ2-6; no firm D call. CDR3 length equals 15 residues. Germline CDR1 is MDHEN and CDR2 is SYDVKM. The V gene lost 2 bases and the J gene lost 0 bases, with 5 bases spanning the gap. CDR3 coding DNA: TGTGCCAGCAGTTTAAGAGGCTCTGGGGCCAACGTCCTGACTTTC. Its translation is CASSLRGSGANVLTF.

This clonotype was seen only a few times. This chain links TRBV6-4 with TRBJ1-1; D possibly corresponds to TRBD1 (5 bases). The germline V and J ends were trimmed by 3 bases and 3 bases, with 14 bases remaining between them. The CDR3 is 15 amino acids. Germline CDR1 and CDR2: MRHNA and SNTAGT. The CDR3 bases are TGTGCCAGCAGTGAGGACGGGGGAGAGGACACTGAAGCTTTCTTT. Translated: CASSEDGGEDTEAFF.

This clonotype was seen only a few times. The V call is TRBV7-9, the J call TRBJ2-5; D unresolved. Trimming left V 4 bases short and J 2 bases short, with 11 bases between. Germline values: CDR1 SEHNR, CDR2 FQNEAQ (reference sequence). The CDR3 runs 14 residues. CDR3: CASSSLAGQETQYF. CDR3 DNA: TGTGCCAGCAGCTCATTGGCAGGTCAAGAGACCCAGTACTTC. Full variable domain (remainder filled in from reference TRBV7-9 and TRBJ2-5): DTGVSQNPRHKITKRGQNVTFRCDPISEHNRLYWYRQTLGQGPEFLTYFQNEAQLEKSRLLSDRFSAERPKGSFSTLEIQRTEQGDSAMYLCASSSLAGQETQYFGPGTRLLVL.

The chain couples TRBV7-2 to TRBJ1-2, with D unclear. Trimming pared 1 base from V and 4 bases from J, leaving 13 bases between. The CDR3 is made up of 15 amino acids. CDR1 and CDR2 (germline): SGHTA, FQGNSA. The CDR3: CASSLGPQSSYGYTF. The CDR3 coding sequence is TGTGCCAGCAGCTTAGGACCACAGTCCTCCTATGGCTACACCTTC.

The rearrangement links TRBV7-9 to TRBJ2-5; D not certain. Germline CDR1 and CDR2: SEHNR and FQNEAQ (reference sequence). V lost 4 bases and J lost 9, with 15 bases in between. The CDR3 is 13 amino acids. The CDR3 bases are TGTGCCAGCAGCTATGGGCGGCCCCAGGCCCAGTACTTC. Amino acid sequence: CASSYGRPQAQYF.

This chain links TRBV24-1 with TRBJ2-2, with 12 bases matching TRBD2. From germline, CDR1 is KGHDR and CDR2 SFDVKD. The CDR3 sequence is 19 residues long. V dropped 9 bases and J dropped 1; count of bases not matched to a gene: 14. In DNA form, the CDR3 reads TGTGCCACCTCCCCAGGGACTAGCGGGCGGGCAGTGAACACCGGGGAGCTGTTTTTT. Translated: CATSPGTSGRAVNTGELFF.

The rearrangement joins TRBV23-1 to TRBJ2-7; a weak D match, TRBD1 (7 bases). TRBV23-1 is an open reading frame, and its role is uncertain. The CDR3 spans 14 residues. The germline V and J ends were trimmed by 7 bases and 6 bases, with 19 bases remaining between them. The CDR3 DNA reads TGCGCCAGCACCCGACCGGGGCAGGGGGGCGAGCAGTACTTC. Translation: CASTRPGQGGEQYF.

This clonotype is categorized as medium-sized. V is TRBV7-2 and J is TRBJ1-2; D gene unclear. The V end lost 1 base, the J end lost 2 bases, and 17 bases lay between the germline ends. This CDR3 spans 17 amino acids. CDR1 and CDR2 from the germline V gene are SGHTA and FQGNSA. The CDR3: CASSLERNRGLNYGYTF. DNA of the CDR3: TGTGCCAGCAGCTTAGAGCGCAACAGAGGCCTAAACTATGGCTACACCTTC.

This rearrangement joins TRBV5-4 to TRBJ2-7, with D possibly TRBD2 on 6 matching bases. CDR1 and CDR2 (germline): SGHNT, YYREEE (reference sequence). Trimming pared 0 bases from V and 2 bases from J, leaving 15 bases between. The CDR3 totals 16 residues. The CDR3: CASSLGGQGGTYEQYF. Here the CDR3 DNA reads TGTGCCAGCAGCTTGGGTGGGCAGGGAGGTACCTACGAGCAGTACTTC.

This clonotype has more than one count but fewer than ten. The rearrangement uses TRBV27 and TRBJ1-2, with TRBD1 as a possible D gene (5 bases). The CDR3 runs 16 residues. Germline lookup yields CDR1 MNHEY and CDR2 SMNVEV (reference sequence). V was shortened by 5 bases and J by 6 bases, with 22 bases between the two germline ends. CDR3 coding DNA: TGTGCCAGCAGTCCCAGCCCAAGGGTCCCGGGGGATGGCTACACCTTC. The encoded protein is CASSPSPRVPGDGYTF.

The chain recombines TRBV15 with TRBJ1-2; D remains ambiguous. V lost 0 bases and J 8 bases, leaving 16 bases between the germline ends. CDR1 LNHNV and CDR2 YYDKDF come from the germline V gene (reference sequence). The length of the CDR3 is 15 residues. The CDR3 here is CATSRDLKGKEGYTF. CDR3 coding DNA: TGTGCCACCAGCAGAGATCTGAAAGGGAAAGAGGGCTACACCTTC.

The V gene is TRBV29-1, the J gene TRBJ1-2; 7 bases are shared with TRBD1. The CDR3 sequence is 13 residues long. The trim removed 3 bases at V and 8 bases at J, leaving 9 bases unmatched. Germline values: CDR1 SQVTM, CDR2 ANQGSEA. CDR3 bases: TGCAGCGTTGAGGGACAGTACGGTGACGGCTACACCTTC. Residues: CSVEGQYGDGYTF.

This clonotype was detected a few times. This chain connects TRBV4-2 to TRBJ2-5, with no clear D. Trimming took off 0 bases at V and 5 bases at J, with 13 bases between the two ends. Germline V lookup: CDR1 LGHNA, CDR2 YNFKEQ. The CDR3 length is 15 residues. For the CDR3, the DNA is TGTGCCAGCAGCCAAGAGGCGGTGCGCGGTGAGACCCAGTACTTC. This encodes CASSQEAVRGETQYF.